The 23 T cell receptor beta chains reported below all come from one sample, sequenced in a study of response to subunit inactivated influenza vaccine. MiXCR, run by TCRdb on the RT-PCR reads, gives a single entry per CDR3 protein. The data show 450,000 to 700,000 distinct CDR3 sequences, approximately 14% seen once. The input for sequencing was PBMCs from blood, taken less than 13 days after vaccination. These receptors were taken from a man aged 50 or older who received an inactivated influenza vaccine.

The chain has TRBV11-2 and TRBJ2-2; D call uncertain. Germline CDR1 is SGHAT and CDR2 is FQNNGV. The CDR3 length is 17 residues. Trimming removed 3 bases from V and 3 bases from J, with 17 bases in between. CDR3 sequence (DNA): TGTGCCAGCAGCTTCCACGACCGGTGGTTAGACACCGGGGAGCTGTTTTTT. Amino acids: CASSFHDRWLDTGELFF.

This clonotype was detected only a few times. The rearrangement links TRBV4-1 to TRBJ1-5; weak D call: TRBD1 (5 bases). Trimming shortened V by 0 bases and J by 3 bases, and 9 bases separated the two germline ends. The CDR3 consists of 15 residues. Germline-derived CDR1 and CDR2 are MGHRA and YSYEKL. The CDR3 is CASSQEKGPNQPQHF. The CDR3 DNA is TGCGCCAGCAGCCAAGAAAAGGGGCCCAATCAGCCCCAGCATTTT.

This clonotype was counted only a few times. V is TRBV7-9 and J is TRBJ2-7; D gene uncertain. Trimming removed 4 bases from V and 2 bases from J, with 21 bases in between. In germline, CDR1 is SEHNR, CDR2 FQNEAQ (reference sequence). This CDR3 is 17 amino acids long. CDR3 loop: CASSYKSGGWLAYEQYF. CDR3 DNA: TGTGCCAGCAGCTATAAGTCAGGCGGCTGGCTCGCCTACGAGCAGTACTTC.

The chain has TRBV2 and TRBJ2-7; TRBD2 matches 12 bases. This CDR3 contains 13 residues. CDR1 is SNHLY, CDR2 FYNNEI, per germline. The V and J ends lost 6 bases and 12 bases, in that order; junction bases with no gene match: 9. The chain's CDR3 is CASRTSGGSPPYF. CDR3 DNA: TGTGCCAGCAGGACTAGCGGGGGCTCCCCACCGTACTTC.

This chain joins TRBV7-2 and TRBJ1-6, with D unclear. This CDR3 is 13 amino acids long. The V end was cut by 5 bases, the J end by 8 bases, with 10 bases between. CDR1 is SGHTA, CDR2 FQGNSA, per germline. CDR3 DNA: TGTGCCAGCAGCGCCCAGAGCTATTCACCCCTCCACTTT. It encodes CASSAQSYSPLHF.

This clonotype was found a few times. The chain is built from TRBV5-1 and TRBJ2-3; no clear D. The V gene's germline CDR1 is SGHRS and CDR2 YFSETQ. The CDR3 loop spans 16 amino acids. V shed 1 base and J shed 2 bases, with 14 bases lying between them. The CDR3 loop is CASSLYGRGDTDTQYF. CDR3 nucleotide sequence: TGCGCCAGCAGCTTGTATGGGCGCGGAGACACAGATACGCAGTATTTT.

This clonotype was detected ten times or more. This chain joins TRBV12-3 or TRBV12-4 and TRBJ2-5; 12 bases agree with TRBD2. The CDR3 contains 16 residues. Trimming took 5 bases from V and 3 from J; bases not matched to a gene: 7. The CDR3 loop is CASSGLAGGPKETQYF. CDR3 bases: TGTGCCAGCAGTGGGCTAGCGGGGGGGCCGAAAGAGACCCAGTACTTC.

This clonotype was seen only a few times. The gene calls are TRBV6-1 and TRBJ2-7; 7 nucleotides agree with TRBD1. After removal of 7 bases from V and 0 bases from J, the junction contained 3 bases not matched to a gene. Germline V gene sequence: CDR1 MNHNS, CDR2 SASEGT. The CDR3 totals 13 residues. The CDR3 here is CASTYRGSYEQYF. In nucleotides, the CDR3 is TGTGCCAGCACATACAGGGGCTCCTACGAGCAGTACTTC.

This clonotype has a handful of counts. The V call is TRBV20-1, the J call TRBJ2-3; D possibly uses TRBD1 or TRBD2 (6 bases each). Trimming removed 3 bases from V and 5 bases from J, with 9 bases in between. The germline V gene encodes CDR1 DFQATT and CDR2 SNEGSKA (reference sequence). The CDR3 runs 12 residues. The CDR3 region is CSASGGRDTQYF. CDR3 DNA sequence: TGCAGTGCTAGCGGGGGCAGAGATACGCAGTATTTT.

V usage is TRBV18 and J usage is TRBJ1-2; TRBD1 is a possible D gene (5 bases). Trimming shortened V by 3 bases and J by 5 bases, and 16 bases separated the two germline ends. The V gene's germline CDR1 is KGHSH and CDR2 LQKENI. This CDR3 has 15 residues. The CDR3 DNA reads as TGTGCCAGCTCACCTCCCTCCGGGACGGGATATGGCTACACCTTC. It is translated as CASSPPSGTGYGYTF.

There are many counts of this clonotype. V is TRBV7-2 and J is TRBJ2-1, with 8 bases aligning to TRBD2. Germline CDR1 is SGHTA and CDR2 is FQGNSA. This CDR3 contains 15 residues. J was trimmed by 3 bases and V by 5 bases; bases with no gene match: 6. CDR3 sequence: CASSIGLADYNEQFF. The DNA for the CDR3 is TGTGCCAGCAGCATTGGACTAGCTGACTACAATGAGCAGTTCTTC. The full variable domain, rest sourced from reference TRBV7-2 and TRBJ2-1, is GAGVSQSPSNKVTEKGKDVELRCDPISGHTALYWYRQSLGQGLEFLIYFQGNSAPDKSGLPSDRFSAERTGGSVSTLTIQRTQQEDSAVYLCASSIGLADYNEQFFGPGTRLTVL.

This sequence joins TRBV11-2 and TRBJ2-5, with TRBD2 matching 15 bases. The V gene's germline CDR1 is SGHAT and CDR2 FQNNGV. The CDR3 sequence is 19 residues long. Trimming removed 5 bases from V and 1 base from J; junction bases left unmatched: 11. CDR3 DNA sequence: TGTGCCAGCAGCCTCGGACTAGCGGGGGGGCGAATCTTCCAAGAGACCCAGTACTTC. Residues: CASSLGLAGGRIFQETQYF.

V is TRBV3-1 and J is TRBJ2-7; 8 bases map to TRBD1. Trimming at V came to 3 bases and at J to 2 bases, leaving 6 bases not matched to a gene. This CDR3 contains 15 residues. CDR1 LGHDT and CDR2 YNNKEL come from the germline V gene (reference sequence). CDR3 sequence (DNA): TGTGCCAGCAGCCAGGGACCGACAGGGGCCTACGAGCAGTACTTC. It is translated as CASSQGPTGAYEQYF.

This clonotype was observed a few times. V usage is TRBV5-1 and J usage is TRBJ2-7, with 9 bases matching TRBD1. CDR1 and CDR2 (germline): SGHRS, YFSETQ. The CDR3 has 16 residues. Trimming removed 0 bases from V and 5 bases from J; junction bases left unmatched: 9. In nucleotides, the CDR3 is TGCGCCAGCAGCTTGGCCGGGACAGGGCCGTGGGACGAGCAGTACTTC. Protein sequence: CASSLAGTGPWDEQYF.

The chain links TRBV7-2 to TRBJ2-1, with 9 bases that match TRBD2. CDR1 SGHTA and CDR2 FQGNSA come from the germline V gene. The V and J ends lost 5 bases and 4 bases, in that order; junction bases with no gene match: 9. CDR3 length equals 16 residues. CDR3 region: CASSPRGSGGYNEQFF. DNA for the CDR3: TGTGCCAGCAGCCCCCGGGGTAGCGGGGGATACAATGAGCAGTTCTTC. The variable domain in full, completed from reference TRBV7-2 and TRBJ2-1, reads GAGVSQSPSNKVTEKGKDVELRCDPISGHTALYWYRQSLGQGLEFLIYFQGNSAPDKSGLPSDRFSAERTGGSVSTLTIQRTQQEDSAVYLCASSPRGSGGYNEQFFGPGTRLTVL.

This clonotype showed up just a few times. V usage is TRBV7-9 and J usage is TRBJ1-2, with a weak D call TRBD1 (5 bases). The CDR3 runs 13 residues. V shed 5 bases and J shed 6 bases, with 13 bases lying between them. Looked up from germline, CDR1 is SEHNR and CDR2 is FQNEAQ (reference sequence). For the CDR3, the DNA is TGTGCCAGCAGCCCCAGGGCGGTTGATGGCTACACCTTC. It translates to CASSPRAVDGYTF.

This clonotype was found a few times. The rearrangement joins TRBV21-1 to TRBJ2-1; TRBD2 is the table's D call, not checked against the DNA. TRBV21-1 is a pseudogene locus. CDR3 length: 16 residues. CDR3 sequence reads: CASSSGTSETYNEQFF. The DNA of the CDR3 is TGTGCCAGCAGCAGTGGGACTAGTGAGACTTACAATGAGCAGTTCTTC.

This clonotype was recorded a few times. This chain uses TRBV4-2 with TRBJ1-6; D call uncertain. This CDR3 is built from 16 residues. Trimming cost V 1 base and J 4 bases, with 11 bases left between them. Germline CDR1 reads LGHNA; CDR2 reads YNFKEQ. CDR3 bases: TGTGCCAGCAGCCAAGGCAGAGGAAATTATAATTCACCCCTCCACTTT. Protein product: CASSQGRGNYNSPLHF.

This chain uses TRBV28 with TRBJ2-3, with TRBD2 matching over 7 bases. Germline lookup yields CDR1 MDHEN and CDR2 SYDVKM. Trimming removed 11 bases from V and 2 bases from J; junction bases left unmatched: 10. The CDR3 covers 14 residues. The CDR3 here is CAGMEGGHTDTQYF. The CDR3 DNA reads TGTGCCGGTATGGAGGGAGGGCACACAGATACGCAGTATTTT.

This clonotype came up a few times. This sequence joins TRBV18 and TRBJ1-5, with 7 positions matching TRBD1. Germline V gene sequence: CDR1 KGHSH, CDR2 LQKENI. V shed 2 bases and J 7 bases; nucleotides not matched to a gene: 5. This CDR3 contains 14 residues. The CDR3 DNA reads TGTGCCAGCTCACCAGAACAGGGGTCCCAGCCCCAGCATTTT. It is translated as CASSPEQGSQPQHF.

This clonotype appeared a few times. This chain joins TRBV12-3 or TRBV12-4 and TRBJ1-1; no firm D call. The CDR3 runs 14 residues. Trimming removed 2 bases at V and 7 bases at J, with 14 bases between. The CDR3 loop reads CASSLSGTIGEAFF. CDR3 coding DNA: TGTGCCAGCAGTTTAAGTGGTACGATAGGTGAAGCTTTCTTT.

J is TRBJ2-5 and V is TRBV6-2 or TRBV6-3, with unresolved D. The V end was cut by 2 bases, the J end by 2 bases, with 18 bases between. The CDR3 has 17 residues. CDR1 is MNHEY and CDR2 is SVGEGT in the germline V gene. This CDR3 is CASSYDGTSLTQETQYF. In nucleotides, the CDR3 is TGTGCCAGCAGTTACGACGGCACCAGCCTCACACAAGAGACCCAGTACTTC.

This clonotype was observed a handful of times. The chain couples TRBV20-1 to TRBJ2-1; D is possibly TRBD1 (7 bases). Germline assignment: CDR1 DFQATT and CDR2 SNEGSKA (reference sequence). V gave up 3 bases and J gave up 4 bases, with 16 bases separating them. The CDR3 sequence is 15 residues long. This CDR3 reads CSARVGGQLYNEQFF. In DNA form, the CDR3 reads TGCAGTGCTAGGGTGGGGGGACAGCTATACAATGAGCAGTTCTTC.